The 15 T cell receptor beta chains given below trace back to one sample, sequenced in a study of response to subunit inactivated influenza vaccine. TCRdb re-called the RT-PCR reads through MiXCR, storing one row per CDR3 protein. Counted here are about 480,000 distinct CDR3 sequences, 9.5% to 12% occurring once; the ten biggest clones make up more than 10%. The source material was PBMCs from blood, sampled more than 35 days after vaccination. These receptor sequences come from a man aged 50 or older who received an inactivated influenza vaccine.

This chain joins TRBV29-1 and TRBJ2-1; D unclear. The CDR3 runs to 12 residues. From germline, CDR1 is SQVTM and CDR2 ANQGSEA. V gave up 3 bases and J gave up 6 bases, with 9 bases separating them. For the CDR3, the DNA is TGCAGCGTTGATCGGAAGACCAATGAGCAGTTCTTC. As protein: CSVDRKTNEQFF.

The chain joins TRBV5-1 to TRBJ2-4; D may match TRBD1 or TRBD2 (5 bases each). The CDR3 extends over 14 amino acids. Germline V CDR1 and CDR2: SGHRS, YFSETQ. V was shortened by 1 base and J by 5 bases, with 10 bases between the two germline ends. The chain's CDR3 is CASSLWGSQNIQYF. The CDR3 DNA reads as TGCGCCAGCAGCTTGTGGGGGTCCCAAAACATTCAGTACTTC. The entire variable domain, with the rest obtained from reference TRBV5-1 and TRBJ2-4, is as follows: KAGVTQTPRYLIKTRGQQVTLSCSPISGHRSVSWYQQTPGQGLQFLFEYFSETQRNKGNFPGRFSGRQFSNSRSEMNVSTLELGDSALYLCASSLWGSQNIQYFGAGTRLSVL.

This clonotype was recorded many times. The rearrangement joins TRBV7-2 to TRBJ2-2, with D perhaps TRBD2 (6 bases). The length of the CDR3 is 16 residues. Germline loops: CDR1 SGHTA, CDR2 FQGNSA. Between the trimmed V and J ends, which lost 1 base and 0 bases, there was a span of 9 bases. The DNA for the CDR3 is TGTGCCAGCAGCTTAGTGGCGGGGTCGAACACCGGGGAGCTGTTTTTT. Amino acids: CASSLVAGSNTGELFF.

The sample holds a few counts of this clonotype. The chain couples TRBV4-1 to TRBJ2-3; D gene ambiguous. Germline CDR1 is MGHRA and CDR2 is YSYEKL. This CDR3 region has 15 residues. The V end was cut by 1 base, the J end by 0 bases, with 8 bases between. The CDR3 sequence is CASSQGLISTDTQYF. CDR3 in DNA: TGCGCCAGCAGCCAAGGACTGATTAGCACAGATACGCAGTATTTT.

There are a few counts of this clonotype. V gene TRBV7-8 combines with J gene TRBJ2-1; D may be TRBD2 (5 bases). Germline V CDR1 and CDR2: SGHVS, FQNEAQ. The CDR3 is 16 amino acids. The V gene lost 3 bases and the J gene lost 7 bases, with 19 bases spanning the gap. In nucleotides, the CDR3 is TGTGCCAGCAGCTTCGGGTTCGCAGGAGGTACGAATGAGCAGTTCTTC. Residues: CASSFGFAGGTNEQFF.

In this sample, this clonotype turned up a few times. The chain links TRBV10-3 to TRBJ2-2, with 9 bases lining up with TRBD1. CDR1 is ENHRY, CDR2 SYGVKD, per germline. With 10 bases clipped from V and 3 bases from J, the junction kept 6 bases outside the gene matches. This CDR3 has 14 amino acids. CDR3 in amino acids: CATQTGGDTGELFF. CDR3 nucleotide sequence: TGTGCCACCCAGACAGGGGGGGACACCGGGGAGCTGTTTTTT.

The chain is built from TRBV5-1 and TRBJ1-1, with D perhaps TRBD1 (6 bases). Germline CDR1 is SGHRS and CDR2 is YFSETQ. The CDR3 is 14 residues long. V shed 5 bases and J shed 1 base, with 12 bases lying between them. The DNA of the CDR3 is TGCGCCAGCAGATACCAGGACAGGAACACTGAAGCTTTCTTT. This sequence encodes CASRYQDRNTEAFF.

The V and J genes are TRBV7-3 and TRBJ2-1; the D gene is possibly TRBD1 (6 bases). V was cut by 5 bases and J by 2 bases, with 16 bases left in between. This CDR3 spans 16 amino acids. Germline loops: CDR1 SGHTA, CDR2 FQGTGA. CDR3 nucleotide sequence: TGTGCCAGCAGCCGAATCGGACAGCAAGCCTACAATGAGCAGTTCTTC. This gives the protein CASSRIGQQAYNEQFF.

This clonotype was seen only a few times. The gene calls are TRBV7-9 and TRBJ1-3, with D uncertain. V was cut by 2 bases and J by 0 bases, with 11 bases left in between. The CDR3 covers 16 residues. Germline CDR1 SEHNR, CDR2 FQNEAQ (reference sequence). CDR3 sequence: CASSLTNGFSGNTIYF. The DNA for the CDR3 is TGTGCCAGCAGCTTAACTAACGGCTTCTCTGGAAACACCATATATTTT. The full variable domain, rest sourced from reference TRBV7-9 and TRBJ1-3, is DTGVSQNPRHKITKRGQNVTFRCDPISEHNRLYWYRQTLGQGPEFLTYFQNEAQLEKSRLLSDRFSAERPKGSFSTLEIQRTEQGDSAMYLCASSLTNGFSGNTIYFGEGSWLTVV.

As for this clonotype: One junction end disagrees with the germline gene, perhaps due to a read error. J is TRBJ2-1 and V is TRBV7-9, with D unresolved. The CDR3 covers 16 residues. CDR1 SEHNR and CDR2 FQNEAQ come from the germline V gene (reference sequence). The CDR3 region is CASKIMPTSSDNEQFF. The CDR3 nucleotides read TGTGCCAGCAAAATCATGCCGACCTCCTCCGACAATGAGCAGTTCTTC. Looking up the rest from reference TRBV7-9 and TRBJ2-1 gives the full variable domain: DTGVSQNPRHKITKRGQNVTFRCDPISEHNRLYWYRQTLGQGPEFLTYFQNEAQLEKSRLLSDRFSAERPKGSFSTLEIQRTEQGDSAMYLCASKIMPTSSDNEQFFGPGTRLTVL.

This clonotype was seen more than once but under ten times. The V and J genes are TRBV7-2 and TRBJ2-3; the match to TRBD2 covers 8 bases. This CDR3 spans 14 amino acids. Per the germline V gene, CDR1 is SGHTA and CDR2 is FQGNSA. V gave up 3 bases and J gave up 7 bases; unmatched junction bases: 6. CDR3 amino acids: CASSFSGGGNTQYF. DNA of the CDR3: TGTGCCAGCAGCTTCAGTGGCGGGGGGAATACGCAGTATTTT.

This clonotype was counted only a few times. J is TRBJ2-1 and V is TRBV7-2, with 7 bases aligning to TRBD2. Germline V gene lookup returns CDR1 SGHTA and CDR2 FQGNSA. The CDR3 is 15 residues long. V lost 0 bases and J lost 7; bases outside the gene matches: 6. The CDR3 DNA follows: TGTGCCAGCAGCTTAGCGGCGGGAGTACCTAATGAGCAGTTCTTC. Residues: CASSLAAGVPNEQFF.

This clonotype was found a few times. V and J are TRBV12-3 or TRBV12-4 and TRBJ2-5; D may be TRBD2 (6 bases). This CDR3 spans 14 amino acids. V shed 2 bases and J shed 4 bases, with 11 bases lying between them. The CDR3 is CASSLHGGGETQYF. CDR3 nucleotides: TGTGCCAGCAGTTTACATGGGGGAGGAGAGACCCAGTACTTC.

The chain combines TRBV24-1 with TRBJ2-3, with TRBD1 identical over 7 bases. V trimming: 3 bases; J trimming: 0 bases; junction bases outside the gene matches: 5. This CDR3 has 16 residues. Germline assignment: CDR1 KGHDR and CDR2 SFDVKD. The CDR3 region has the DNA TGTGCCACCAGTGATATTCAGGGGGATAGCACAGATACGCAGTATTTT. As protein: CATSDIQGDSTDTQYF.

The V and J genes are TRBV7-2 and TRBJ2-1; possible D gene TRBD1, 6 bases. V lost 1 base and J 8 bases, leaving 15 bases between the germline ends. CDR1 and CDR2 (germline): SGHTA, FQGNSA. The CDR3 contains 15 residues. CDR3 residues: CASSLGDTGRDEQFF. The CDR3, as DNA: TGTGCCAGCAGCTTAGGGGACACCGGTCGGGATGAGCAGTTCTTC.